The 20 T cell receptor beta chains below were found in one sample sequenced in a study of T cell responses to AZD1222 COVID-19 vaccine (dated by TCRdb to about 2021). The library came from the immunoSEQ multiplex PCR assay. In its TCRdb copy, this immuneACCESS table keeps in-frame sequences only and misses some clones. Where compared with another copy, unresolved V genes explain less than half of these, and the others have no known cause. Counted in this sample were 65,000 to 90,000 clones; roughly nine tenths of them appeared once. Clones ranked in the top ten supply around 6.7% of the sample. Reading the label with the study, this specimen's time point is: baseline before first vaccination. Sequencing used peripheral blood, obtained on day 0 of AZD1222 vaccination. The receptors shown here come from an adult in good health.

V usage is TRBV6-4 and J usage is TRBJ2-7; tentatively, D is TRBD2 (5 bases). Trimming left V 1 base short and J 3 bases short, with 13 bases between. Germline V gene lookup returns CDR1 MRHNA and CDR2 SNTAGT. The length of the CDR3 is 15 residues. The CDR3 DNA follows: TGTGCCAGCAGTGACTTTTCGTCTAGCCTCTACGAGCAGTACTTC. Translating gives CASSDFSSSLYEQYF.

The J gene is TRBJ2-2, the V gene TRBV10-3; D remains unclear. The germline V gene has CDR1 ENHRY and CDR2 SYGVKD. The CDR3 length is 14 residues. The V end was cut by 3 bases, the J end by 1 base, with 6 bases between. The CDR3 protein is CAISDGRNTGELFF. In DNA, the CDR3 is TGTGCCATCAGTGACGGACGGAACACCGGGGAGCTGTTTTTT.

The chain links TRBV19 to TRBJ1-1, with D maybe TRBD1 (6 bases). The CDR3 is made up of 14 amino acids. Trimming removed 3 bases at V and 0 bases at J, with 8 bases between. The germline CDR1 and CDR2 sequences are LNHDA and SQIVND (reference sequence). The DNA for the CDR3 is TGTGCCAGTAGTATTCAGGGGATGAACACTGAAGCTTTCTTT. Its translation: CASSIQGMNTEAFF.

The V call is TRBV10-3, the J call TRBJ2-1, with 8 bases that match TRBD2. The germline V gene encodes CDR1 ENHRY and CDR2 SYGVKD. J gave up 4 bases and V 4 bases, and 9 bases lay outside the gene matches. CDR3 length: 16 amino acids. In nucleotides, the CDR3 is TGTGCCATCAGTGCCCTATCCAGCGGGGGATACAATGAGCAGTTCTTC. Translation: CAISALSSGGYNEQFF.

This clone was seen once. This rearrangement joins TRBV5-4 to TRBJ1-2; TRBD1 aligns across 9 bases. With 2 bases clipped from V and 4 bases from J, the junction kept 12 bases outside the gene matches. Germline V CDR1 and CDR2: SGHNT, YYREEE (reference sequence). The CDR3 spans 17 residues. The CDR3 reads CASSFDSLGTGSYGYTF. Here the CDR3 DNA reads TGTGCCAGCAGCTTTGATTCGTTGGGGACAGGGTCCTATGGCTACACCTTC.

The J gene is TRBJ1-3, the V gene TRBV5-1; no firm D call. This CDR3 contains 14 residues. The ends were cut back, 0 bases at V and 3 bases at J, with 7 bases in the middle. Germline values: CDR1 SGHRS, CDR2 YFSETQ. This CDR3 is CASSLAGVGNTIYF. The CDR3 DNA reads as TGCGCCAGCAGCTTGGCCGGGGTTGGAAACACCATATATTTT.

The chain is built from TRBV6-5 and TRBJ1-6; D remains unclear. V dropped 8 bases and J dropped 10 bases, with 12 bases sitting between them. Germline V CDR1 and CDR2: MNHEY, SVGAGI. The CDR3 extends over 12 amino acids. CDR3 sequence: CASELPGSPLHF. In nucleotides, the CDR3 is TGTGCCAGCGAATTGCCGGGGTCACCCCTCCACTTT.

This chain links TRBV7-3 with TRBJ2-3, with D possibly matching TRBD2 (6 bases). The CDR3 extends over 16 amino acids. Germline V CDR1 and CDR2: SGHTA, FQGTGA. Trimming stripped 5 bases from V and 2 bases from J, with 17 bases between. This CDR3 reads CASSPGTLRDTDTQYF. The CDR3 bases are TGTGCCAGCAGCCCCGGGACTCTAAGAGACACAGATACGCAGTATTTT.

This chain joins TRBV6-5 and TRBJ2-1; 8 bases agree with TRBD2. This CDR3 spans 12 amino acids. With V trimmed by 6 bases and J by 5 bases, 0 bases remained unmatched. The germline CDR1 and CDR2 sequences are MNHEY and SVGAGI. The CDR3 coding sequence is TGTGCCAGCAGACTAGCGGACAATGAGCAGTTCTTC. Amino acid sequence: CASRLADNEQFF.

The chain carries TRBV7-2 and TRBJ1-5; D might be TRBD1 (6 bases). The CDR3 is 16 residues long. V lost 3 bases and J 6 bases, leaving 18 bases between the germline ends. The germline CDR1 and CDR2 sequences are SGHTA and FQGNSA. The CDR3 coding sequence is TGTGCCAGCAGCTTGACGGACAGCCTGGGGCGTCAGCCCCAGCATTTT. Amino acids: CASSLTDSLGRQPQHF.

This clone has a single count. The chain combines TRBV19 with TRBJ1-4, with 10 bases lining up with TRBD1. Germline V gives CDR1 LNHDA, CDR2 SQIVND (reference sequence). The CDR3 runs to 14 residues. V lost 4 bases to trimming and J lost 5 bases; unmatched junction nucleotides: 1. Written as DNA, the CDR3 is TGTGCCAGTAGTACGGGACAGGGGAATGAAAAACTGTTTTTT. Its translation is CASSTGQGNEKLFF. Together with reference TRBV19 and TRBJ1-4, the CDR3 gives the full variable domain: DGGITQSPKYLFRKEGQNVTLSCEQNLNHDAMYWYRQDPGQGLRLIYYSQIVNDFQKGDIAEGYSVSREKKESFPLTVTSAQKNPTAFYLCASSTGQGNEKLFFGSGTQLSVL.

The V gene is TRBV7-3, the J gene TRBJ1-1; TRBD1 is a possible D gene (6 bases). V gave up 8 bases and J gave up 1 base, with 11 bases separating them. The CDR3 contains 13 residues. Germline CDR1 SGHTA, CDR2 FQGTGA. The CDR3 DNA reads as TGTGCCAGCGGAGAACAGGGGAACACTGAAGCTTTCTTT. Its translation: CASGEQGNTEAFF.

This clone was detected only once. The chain joins TRBV6-1 to TRBJ2-7; a possible D gene is TRBD2 (6 bases). Trimming took off 3 bases at V and 1 base at J, with 16 bases between the two ends. Germline CDR1 MNHNS, CDR2 SASEGT. The CDR3 is made up of 16 amino acids. CDR3 in DNA: TGTGCCAGCAGTGAGGAGGGACCACAGGCATCCTACGAGCAGTACTTC. Its protein product is CASSEEGPQASYEQYF.

This clone appeared a single time. The gene calls are TRBV7-6 and TRBJ2-5; 11 nucleotides align to TRBD1. The CDR3 spans 15 residues. Trimming took 5 bases from V and 4 from J; bases not matched to a gene: 6. Per the germline V gene, CDR1 is SGHVS and CDR2 is FNYEAQ. This CDR3 reads CASSLQGTGGETQYF. Here the CDR3 DNA reads TGTGCCAGCAGCCTCCAGGGGACAGGGGGAGAGACCCAGTACTTC.

This clone was picked up one time. The V and J genes are TRBV6-2 or TRBV6-3 and TRBJ2-2, with TRBD2 identical over 13 bases. The V and J ends lost 6 bases and 4 bases, in that order; junction bases with no gene match: 2. Germline V gene lookup returns CDR1 MNHEY and CDR2 SVGEGT. The CDR3 has 15 amino acids. The CDR3 protein is CASSWTSGSTGELFF. The CDR3 bases are TGTGCCAGCAGCTGGACTAGCGGGAGCACCGGGGAGCTGTTTTTT.

This clone was seen more than once but under ten times. V and J are TRBV19 and TRBJ1-2, with a possible D match to TRBD1 (6 bases). V gave up 4 bases and J gave up 0 bases, with 9 bases separating them. Germline CDR1 LNHDA, CDR2 SQIVND (reference sequence). The CDR3 is 14 residues long. The CDR3 DNA reads TGTGCCAGTAGTAGGGACAACTCTAACTATGGCTACACCTTC. It is translated as CASSRDNSNYGYTF.

V usage is TRBV29-1 and J usage is TRBJ1-2, with D possibly being TRBD1 (5 bases). CDR1 and CDR2 (germline): SQVTM, ANQGSEA. The CDR3 has 12 amino acids. Deletions cut 4 bases from V and 8 bases from J, with 14 bases between. This CDR3 is CSVGRQTGGYTF. CDR3 sequence (DNA): TGCAGCGTTGGACGACAGACGGGAGGCTACACCTTC. The whole variable domain, filled in from reference TRBV29-1 and TRBJ1-2, reads SAVISQKPSRDICQRGTSLTIQCQVDSQVTMMFWYRQQPGQSLTLIATANQGSEATYESGFVIDKFPISRPNLTFSTLTVSNMSPEDSSIYLCSVGRQTGGYTFGSGTRLTVV.

This clone appeared a single time. The chain has TRBV7-2 and TRBJ2-7, with a tentative D call TRBD1 (5 bases). CDR1 and CDR2 (germline): SGHTA, FQGNSA. The CDR3 totals 13 residues. V lost 4 bases to trimming and J lost 7 bases, with 14 bases between them. The CDR3 DNA reads as TGTGCCAGCAGCTCCCGAGTGGGGCGGGAGCAGTACTTC. Protein product: CASSSRVGREQYF.

The chain uses TRBV7-9 and TRBJ2-3; D gene uncertain. Germline-derived CDR1 and CDR2 are SEHNR and FQNEAQ (reference sequence). The CDR3 extends over 13 amino acids. V lost 1 base and J 4 bases, leaving 6 bases between the germline ends. In DNA form, the CDR3 reads TGTGCCAGCAGCTTAGAATTTGCAGATACGCAGTATTTT. As protein: CASSLEFADTQYF.

The chain joins TRBV6-4 to TRBJ1-5; the D is unclear. Trimming took 8 bases from V and 6 from J, leaving 17 bases between them. The CDR3 covers 14 residues. Germline V CDR1 and CDR2: MRHNA, SNTAGT. The CDR3 coding sequence is TGTGCCAGCGAAGGGAGGGAAGTATGTCAGCCCCAGCATTTT. This encodes CASEGREVCQPQHF.